These 19 T cell receptor beta chains were sequenced from one sample in a study of blood T cells in healthy people across ages. Together with a sample-barcoded 5' primer, a J-beta primer mix was included in a second PCR lasting roughly 7 to 11 cycles. TCRdb recomputed calls from the 5' RACE reads with MiXCR, one row per CDR3 protein. This sample carries 1.4 million or so distinct CDR3 sequences, about 45% of them seen once, and the ten largest clones take over 3.5%. Sequencing was performed on blood. All receptors come from a woman younger than 30 in good health.

CDR3 nucleotide sequence: TGCAGCGTAGGGACAGGGAGCGGAGATACGCAGTATTTT. Protein product: CSVGTGSGDTQYF. This sequence joins TRBV29-1 and TRBJ2-3, with TRBD1 matching over 9 bases. The germline gives CDR1 SQVTM, CDR2 ANQGSEA. The trim removed 6 bases at V and 5 bases at J, leaving 6 bases unmatched. The CDR3 totals 13 residues.

The chain carries TRBV9 and TRBJ2-5; 8 bases are a match to TRBD1. Losses at the gene ends were 0 bases for V and 4 bases for J; bases not matched to a gene: 5. The V gene's germline CDR1 is SGDLS and CDR2 YYNGEE. This CDR3 has 15 amino acids. The CDR3 coding sequence is TGTGCCAGCAGCGTAGGAGTACAGGGGGGAGAGACCCAGTACTTC. This codes for CASSVGVQGGETQYF.

This clonotype was observed once. In DNA form, the CDR3 reads TGTGCCAGCACCCCTAGCGGGAGAGCCTACAATGAGCAGTACTTC. It translates to CASTPSGRAYNEQYF. The rearrangement links TRBV6-2 or TRBV6-3 to TRBJ2-1; the match to TRBD2 covers 10 bases. Matching the DNA end better, TRBJ2-7 makes the J call doubtful. This CDR3 has 15 residues. Germline V gene sequence: CDR1 MNHEY, CDR2 SVGEGT.

Concerning this clonotype itself: Being one base from a much bigger clone, this may be a read error. V gene TRBV14 combines with J gene TRBJ2-3, with D possibly being TRBD1 or TRBD2 (5 bases each). V dropped 4 bases and J dropped 2 bases, with 10 bases sitting between them. Germline V CDR1 and CDR2: SGHDN, FVKESK. The CDR3 runs to 14 residues. CDR3 protein: CASSPRDHTDTQYF. CDR3 coding DNA: TGTGCCAGCAGCCCCCGGGACCACACAGATACGCAGTATTTT.

The V and J genes are TRBV6-5 and TRBJ2-1, with D unclear. In germline, CDR1 is MNHEY, CDR2 SVGAGI. Trimming left V 0 bases short and J 10 bases short, with 13 bases between. The CDR3 is made up of 14 amino acids. The CDR3 nucleotides read TGTGCCAGCAGTTACTCGGGATCCTCTCGGGAGCAGTTCTTC. Translating gives CASSYSGSSREQFF.

Only a few counts were recorded for this clonotype. The chain employs TRBV11-2 and TRBJ2-5; 8 bases are shared with TRBD1. CDR1 is SGHAT and CDR2 is FQNNGV in the germline V gene. V lost 3 bases to trimming and J lost 11 bases; unmatched junction nucleotides: 17. This CDR3 is built from 16 residues. Written as DNA, the CDR3 is TGTGCCAGCAGCTTTTTGGCTGGGACAGGTGCAAATGAGCAGTACTTC. As protein: CASSFLAGTGANEQYF. Full variable domain (rest looked up from reference TRBV11-2 and TRBJ2-5): EAGVAQSPRYKIIEKRQSVAFWCNPISGHATLYWYQQILGQGPKLLIQFQNNGVVDDSQLPKDRFSAERLKGVDSTLKIQPAKLEDSAVYLCASSFLAGTGANEQYFGPGTRLLVL.

This clonotype was picked up a small number of times. V is TRBV11-2 and J is TRBJ2-3; 10 positions agree with TRBD2. The V gene's germline CDR1 is SGHAT and CDR2 FQNNGV. Trimming at V came to 1 base and at J to 4 bases, leaving 5 bases not matched to a gene. The CDR3 sequence is 16 residues long. CDR3 DNA: TGTGCCAGCAGCTTAGTACTAGCGGGACCAGCAGATACGCAGTATTTT. It translates to CASSLVLAGPADTQYF.

This clonotype was picked up one time. The genes are TRBV10-3 and TRBJ1-2; D ambiguous. Germline lookup yields CDR1 ENHRY and CDR2 SYGVKD. V gave up 0 bases and J gave up 0 bases, with 11 bases separating them. CDR3 size: 16 residues. CDR3 nucleotides: TGTGCCATCAGTGAGTCCCGGACGCTAGCTAACTATGGCTACACCTTC. The encoded protein is CAISESRTLANYGYTF.

This chain's CDR3 is CASSRTQGAGTEAFF. CDR3 bases: TGTGCCAGCAGTAGAACCCAGGGGGCCGGGACTGAAGCTTTCTTT. The chain is built from TRBV27 and TRBJ1-1; TRBD1 matches 8 bases. The CDR3 runs to 15 residues. Germline values: CDR1 MNHEY, CDR2 SMNVEV (reference sequence). Trimming at V came to 5 bases and at J to 5 bases, leaving 10 bases not matched to a gene.

This clonotype has only a few counts. The gene calls are TRBV7-2 and TRBJ2-5, with TRBD1 as a possible D gene (6 bases). This CDR3 has 14 amino acids. Trimming removed 0 bases at V and 5 bases at J, with 10 bases between. CDR1 is SGHTA and CDR2 is FQGNSA in the germline V gene. The CDR3 DNA is TGTGCCAGCAGCTTAGCAGTCCAGGGGGAGACCCAGTACTTC. Residues: CASSLAVQGETQYF. The variable domain in full, with the rest retrieved from reference TRBV7-2 and TRBJ2-5, is GAGVSQSPSNKVTEKGKDVELRCDPISGHTALYWYRQSLGQGLEFLIYFQGNSAPDKSGLPSDRFSAERTGGSVSTLTIQRTQQEDSAVYLCASSLAVQGETQYFGPGTRLLVL.

The V call is TRBV20-1, the J call TRBJ1-1; D may be TRBD1 (5 bases). Looked up from germline, CDR1 is DFQATT and CDR2 is SNEGSKA (reference sequence). With 4 bases removed from V and 1 base from J, the gap between germline ends came to 10 bases. The CDR3 totals 13 residues. This chain's CDR3 is CSAKQTENTEAFF. In DNA form, the CDR3 reads TGCAGTGCTAAGCAGACAGAGAACACTGAAGCTTTCTTT.

V gene TRBV29-1 combines with J gene TRBJ2-1; tentative D call: TRBD2 (5 bases). The CDR3 contains 15 residues. Between the trimmed V and J ends, which lost 0 bases and 8 bases, there was a span of 17 bases. CDR1 is SQVTM, CDR2 ANQGSEA, per germline. The DNA for the CDR3 is TGCAGCGTTGAAGACCCGGGAACACCGTCCCATGAGCAGTTCTTC. Its protein is CSVEDPGTPSHEQFF.

This clonotype was seen more than once but under ten times. V is TRBV2 and J is TRBJ1-5; D unclear. CDR3 length: 15 amino acids. CDR1 and CDR2 from the germline V gene are SNHLY and FYNNEI. V lost 3 bases to trimming and J lost 0 bases, with 9 bases between them. CDR3 in amino acids: CASSDLRYSNQPQHF. CDR3 DNA: TGTGCCAGCAGTGACTTGAGATATAGCAATCAGCCCCAGCATTTT.

Notes on this clonotype: It may be a read error: a sequence one base away is much more abundant. The chain couples TRBV6-5 to TRBJ2-4, with 8 bases lining up with TRBD1. This CDR3 contains 15 residues. The germline V gene encodes CDR1 MNHEY and CDR2 SVGAGI. V lost 6 bases, J lost 13 bases, and 17 bases stayed unmatched. The CDR3 DNA reads TGTGCCAGCAGCCCAGACAGGGGTCGTTCCTACGGGCAGTACTTC. Its protein is CASSPDRGRSYGQYF.

J is TRBJ1-3 and V is TRBV2; TRBD1 matches at 8 bases. From germline, CDR1 is SNHLY and CDR2 FYNNEI. There are 15 residues in the CDR3. The trim removed 5 bases at V and 3 bases at J, leaving 6 bases unmatched. In DNA, the CDR3 is TGTGCCAGCAGTCAGGCAGGGGGCCATGGAAACACCATATATTTT. This encodes CASSQAGGHGNTIYF. Supplemented by reference TRBV2 and TRBJ1-3, the full variable domain reads EPEVTQTPSHQVTQMGQEVILRCVPISNHLYFYWYRQILGQKVEFLVSFYNNEISEKSEIFDDQFSVERPDGSNFTLKIRSTKLEDSAMYFCASSQAGGHGNTIYFGEGSWLTVV.

J is TRBJ1-1 and V is TRBV7-2; a possible D gene is TRBD1 (6 bases). There are 14 residues in the CDR3. V lost 3 bases and J lost 7, with 15 bases in between. Per the germline V gene, CDR1 is SGHTA and CDR2 is FQGNSA. The CDR3 bases are TGTGCCAGCAGCTTGGGGGGGGCTACGAGTGAAGCTTTCTTT. Protein: CASSLGGATSEAFF.

This clonotype showed up just a few times. The rearrangement links TRBV12-3 or TRBV12-4 to TRBJ1-5; D not certain. This CDR3 comprises 14 residues. Deletions cut 3 bases from V and 0 bases from J, with 6 bases between. In DNA form, the CDR3 reads TGTGCCAGCAGTTTTCGGTTTAGCAATCAGCCCCAGCATTTT. Amino acids: CASSFRFSNQPQHF.

The gene calls are TRBV29-1 and TRBJ2-5, with TRBD2 identical over 15 bases. From germline, CDR1 is SQVTM and CDR2 ANQGSEA. Germline trimming cut 5 bases from V and 11 bases from J; bases unmatched to any gene: 15. This CDR3 region has 16 residues. This chain's CDR3 is CSVRDIGTSGGNEQYF. In DNA, the CDR3 is TGCAGCGTTCGGGACATTGGGACTAGCGGGGGGAATGAGCAGTACTTC. The full variable domain, with the rest looked up from reference TRBV29-1 and TRBJ2-5, is SAVISQKPSRDICQRGTSLTIQCQVDSQVTMMFWYRQQPGQSLTLIATANQGSEATYESGFVIDKFPISRPNLTFSTLTVSNMSPEDSSIYLCSVRDIGTSGGNEQYFGPGTRLLVL.

The chain uses TRBV29-1 and TRBJ2-7, with D possibly matching TRBD1 (7 bases). The CDR3 contains 12 residues. Between the trimmed V and J ends, which lost 6 bases and 2 bases, there was a span of 11 bases. CDR1 SQVTM and CDR2 ANQGSEA come from the germline V gene. This CDR3 reads CSVGGTAYEQYF. DNA for the CDR3: TGCAGCGTGGGCGGGACAGCCTACGAGCAGTACTTC.